This is a list of T cell receptor beta chains from one sample in a study of long-term antiretroviral therapy in people with HIV. TCRdb's table, derived via immunoSEQ multiplex PCR, lists solely in-frame clones and lacks some. The repertoire has some 28,000 clones, over 75% of them found once; the top ten carry 4.1%. Sequenced material: unsorted PBMCs, taken 0.5 years after starting antiretroviral therapy. Every receptor here comes from a woman younger than 30 with HIV. CDR3s leave out the opening cysteine and the closing phenylalanine or tryptophan.

J,V,CDR3
TRBJ2-3,TRBV7-2,ASSLDLAGGTDTQY
TRBJ2-5,TRBV5-4,ASSPPKGGKETQY
TRBJ2-7,TRBV11-2,ASSPRLAGVEQY
TRBJ2-7,TRBV10-2,ASSGGGPEQY
TRBJ2-5,TRBV9,ASSVGTGVRETQY
TRBJ1-2,TRBV6-5,ASSGGSWNGYT
TRBJ2-1,TRBV5-6,ASSSTKSGSRAEQF
TRBJ2-5,TRBV7-9,ASSFDFQETQY
TRBJ2-1,TRBV4-1,ASSQDVGGSYNEQF
TRBJ1-1,TRBV11-2,ASSPRAHNTEAF
TRBJ2-1,TRBV5-1,ASSLWTGIQNEQF
TRBJ1-2,TRBV19,ASSSAQGIHGYT
TRBJ2-5,TRBV7-8,ASSLGTEETQY
TRBJ2-2,TRBV4-1,ASSLTGGGANTGELF
TRBJ1-3,TRBV6-1,ASRVAGNTIY
TRBJ2-3,TRBV9,ASSGGGSTDTQY
TRBJ1-1,TRBV19,ASSIQDMNTEAF
TRBJ1-2,TRBV28,ASSPLTGQGAGGYT